A selection of T cell receptor beta chains follows, all from one sample in a study of blood T cell repertoires in COVID-19. Generated by immunoSEQ multiplex PCR, the TCRdb table keeps only in-frame clones and is missing some. Of about 260,000 clones listed, 80% to 90% are singletons. Sequenced material: peripheral blood. The source is a man between 60 and 75 years old with acute or convalescent COVID-19. Both conserved end residues are part of each CDR3. The order of the fields is clone size, J gene, V gene, D gene, CDR3 protein, CDR3 DNA. D genes are given only for firm matches. Clone size is not always given. Where it is, it says once, few, many or a class for expanded clones.

. TRBJ2-2 TRBV7-2 . CASSLVTPIRGDGELFF TGTGCCAGCAGCTTAGTGACTCCAATTCGTGGTGACGGGGAGCTGTTTTTT
. TRBJ1-5 TRBV7-9 TRBD1 CASSSTGGPPQPQHF TGTGCCAGCAGCTCGACAGGGGGTCCCCCTCAGCCCCAGCATTTT
. TRBJ2-1 TRBV6-2/TRBV6-3 TRBD2 CASSGELAVNEQFF TGTGCCAGCAGTGGGGAACTAGCGGTTAATGAGCAGTTCTTC
. TRBJ2-5 TRBV7-9 TRBD2 CASSLAWTSRETQYF TGTGCCAGCAGCTTAGCGTGGACTAGCCGGGAGACCCAGTACTTC
. TRBJ2-5 TRBV18 TRBD1 CASSLRTGRETQYF TGTGCCAGCTCATTACGGACAGGGCGGGAGACCCAGTACTTC
. TRBJ1-2 TRBV7-9 . CASSPGEIRYGYTF TGTGCCAGCAGTCCTGGGGAGATTCGCTATGGCTACACCTTC
. TRBJ2-5 TRBV6-5 TRBD2 CASSGLAGSQETQYF TGTGCCAGCAGCGGACTAGCGGGGTCTCAAGAGACCCAGTACTTC
. TRBJ1-2 TRBV4-2 . CASSQDGQGYYGYTF TGTGCCAGCAGCCAAGATGGGCAGGGGTACTATGGCTACACCTTC
. TRBJ2-7 TRBV30 TRBD1 CAWSAGTGFDEQYF TGTGCCTGGAGTGCCGGGACAGGGTTCGACGAGCAGTACTTC
. TRBJ2-5 TRBV6-6 TRBD2 CASSYALAGGAQYF TGTGCCAGCAGTTACGCTCTAGCGGGGGGGGCCCAGTACTTC
few TRBJ1-6 TRBV5-1 . CASSFTGSSYNSPLHF TGCGCCAGCAGCTTTACAGGGAGCTCCTATAATTCACCCCTCCACTTT
few TRBJ2-7 TRBV3-1/TRBV3-2 . CASSQDSMGRISYEQYF TGTGCCAGCAGCCAAGATTCGATGGGGCGGATCTCCTACGAGCAGTACTTC